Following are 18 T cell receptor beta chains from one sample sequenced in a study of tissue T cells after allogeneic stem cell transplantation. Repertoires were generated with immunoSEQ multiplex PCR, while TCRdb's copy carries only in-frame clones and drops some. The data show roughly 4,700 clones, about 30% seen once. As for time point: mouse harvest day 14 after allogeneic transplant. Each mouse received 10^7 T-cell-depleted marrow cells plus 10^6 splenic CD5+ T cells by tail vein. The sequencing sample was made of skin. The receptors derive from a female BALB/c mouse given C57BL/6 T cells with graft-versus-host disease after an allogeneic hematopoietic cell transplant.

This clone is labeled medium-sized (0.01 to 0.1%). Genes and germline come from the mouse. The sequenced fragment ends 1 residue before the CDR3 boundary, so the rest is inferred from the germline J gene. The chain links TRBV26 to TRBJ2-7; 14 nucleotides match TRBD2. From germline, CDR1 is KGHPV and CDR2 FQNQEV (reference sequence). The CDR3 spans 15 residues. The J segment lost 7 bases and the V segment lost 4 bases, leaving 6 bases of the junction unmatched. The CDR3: CASSPGLGGRGEQYF. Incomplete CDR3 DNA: TGTGCCAGCAGTCCGGGACTGGGGGGGCGCGGGGAACAGTAC.

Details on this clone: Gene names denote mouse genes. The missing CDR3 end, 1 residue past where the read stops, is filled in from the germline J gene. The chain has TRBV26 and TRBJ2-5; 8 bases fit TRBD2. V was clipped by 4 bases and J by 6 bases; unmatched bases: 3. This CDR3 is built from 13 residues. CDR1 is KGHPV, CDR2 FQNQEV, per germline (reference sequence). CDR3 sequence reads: CASSRDWSDTQYF. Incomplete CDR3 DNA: TGTGCCAGCAGTCGGGACTGGAGTGACACCCAGTAC.

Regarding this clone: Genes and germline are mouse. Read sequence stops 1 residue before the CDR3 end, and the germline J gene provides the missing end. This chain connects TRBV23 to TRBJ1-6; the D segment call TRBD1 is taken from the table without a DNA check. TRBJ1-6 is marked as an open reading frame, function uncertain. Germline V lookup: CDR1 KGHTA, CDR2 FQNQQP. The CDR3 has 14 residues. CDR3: CSSSQSGGNSPLYF. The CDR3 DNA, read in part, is TGCTCCAGCAGTCAATCAGGGGGAAATTCGCCCCTCTAC.

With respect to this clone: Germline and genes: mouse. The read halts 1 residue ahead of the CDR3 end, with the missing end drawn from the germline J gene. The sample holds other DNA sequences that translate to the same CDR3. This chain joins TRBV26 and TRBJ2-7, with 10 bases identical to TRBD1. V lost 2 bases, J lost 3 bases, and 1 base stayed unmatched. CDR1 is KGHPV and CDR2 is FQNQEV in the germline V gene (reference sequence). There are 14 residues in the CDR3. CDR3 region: CASSLGQGGYEQYF. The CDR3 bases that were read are TGTGCCAGCAGTCTGGGACAGGGGGGCTATGAACAGTAC.

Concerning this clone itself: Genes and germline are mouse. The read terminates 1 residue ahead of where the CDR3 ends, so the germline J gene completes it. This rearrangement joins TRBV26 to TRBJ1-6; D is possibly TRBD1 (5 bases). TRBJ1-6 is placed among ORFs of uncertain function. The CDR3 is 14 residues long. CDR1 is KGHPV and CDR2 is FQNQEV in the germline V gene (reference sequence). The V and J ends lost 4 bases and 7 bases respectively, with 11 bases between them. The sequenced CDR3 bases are TGTGCCAGCAGTCGGCAGGGCGGGAATTCGCCCCTCTAC. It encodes CASSRQGGNSPLY. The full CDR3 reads CASSRQGGNSPLYF.

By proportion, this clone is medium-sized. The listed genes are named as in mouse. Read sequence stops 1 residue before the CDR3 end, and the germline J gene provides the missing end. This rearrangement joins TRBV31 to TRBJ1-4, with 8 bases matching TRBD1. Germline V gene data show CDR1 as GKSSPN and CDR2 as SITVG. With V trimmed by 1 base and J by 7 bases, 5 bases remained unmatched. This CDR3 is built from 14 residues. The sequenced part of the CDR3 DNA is TGTGCCTGGAGTCCCAAGGACAGGGCCGAAAGATTATTT. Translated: CAWSPKDRAERLF. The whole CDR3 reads CAWSPKDRAERLFF. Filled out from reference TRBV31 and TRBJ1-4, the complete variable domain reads AQTIHQWPVAEIKAVGSPLSLGCTIKGKSSPNLYWYWQATGGTLQQLFYSITVGQVESVVQLNLSASRPKDDQFILSTEKLLLSHSGFYLCAWSPKDRAERLFFGHGTKLSVL.

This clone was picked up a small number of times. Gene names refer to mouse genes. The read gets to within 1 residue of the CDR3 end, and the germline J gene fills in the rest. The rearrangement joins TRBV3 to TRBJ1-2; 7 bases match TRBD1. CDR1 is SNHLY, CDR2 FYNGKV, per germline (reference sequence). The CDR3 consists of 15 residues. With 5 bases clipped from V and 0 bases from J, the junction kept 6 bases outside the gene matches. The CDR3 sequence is CASSMTGLANSDYTF. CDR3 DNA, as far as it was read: TGTGCCAGCAGCATGACAGGGCTTGCAAACTCCGACTACACC.

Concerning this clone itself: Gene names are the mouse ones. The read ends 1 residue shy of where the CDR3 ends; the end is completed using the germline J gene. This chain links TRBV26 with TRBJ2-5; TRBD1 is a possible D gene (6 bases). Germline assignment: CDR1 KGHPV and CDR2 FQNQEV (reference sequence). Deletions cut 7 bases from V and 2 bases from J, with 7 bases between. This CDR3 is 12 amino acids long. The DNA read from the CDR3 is TGTGCCAGCAACAGGGTCCAAGACACCCAGTAC. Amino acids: CASNRVQDTQY. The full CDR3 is CASNRVQDTQYF.

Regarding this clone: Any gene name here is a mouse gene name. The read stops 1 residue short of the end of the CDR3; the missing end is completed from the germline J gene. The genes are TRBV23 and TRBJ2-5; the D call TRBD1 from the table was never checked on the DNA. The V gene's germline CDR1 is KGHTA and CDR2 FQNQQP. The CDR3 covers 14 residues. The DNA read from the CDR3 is TGCTCCAGCAGTCATGACAGGAACCAAGACACCCAGTAC. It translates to CSSSHDRNQDTQY. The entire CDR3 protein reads CSSSHDRNQDTQYF.

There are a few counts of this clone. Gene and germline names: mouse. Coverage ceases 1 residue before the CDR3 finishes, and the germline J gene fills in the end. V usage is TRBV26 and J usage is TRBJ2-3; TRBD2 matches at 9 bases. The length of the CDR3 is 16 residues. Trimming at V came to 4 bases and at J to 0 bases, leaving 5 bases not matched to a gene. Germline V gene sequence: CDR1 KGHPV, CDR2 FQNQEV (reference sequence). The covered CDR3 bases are TGTGCCAGCAGTCCGTGGGGGGGCGCGAGTGCAGAAACGCTGTAT. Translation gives CASSPWGGASAETLY. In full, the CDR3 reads CASSPWGGASAETLYF. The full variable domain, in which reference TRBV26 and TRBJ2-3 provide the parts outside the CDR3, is NSKVIQTPRYLVKGQGQKAKMRCIPEKGHPVVFWYQQNKNNEFKFLINFQNQEVLQQIDMTEKRFSAECPSNSPCSLEIQSSEAGDSALYLCASSPWGGASAETLYFGSGTRLTVL.

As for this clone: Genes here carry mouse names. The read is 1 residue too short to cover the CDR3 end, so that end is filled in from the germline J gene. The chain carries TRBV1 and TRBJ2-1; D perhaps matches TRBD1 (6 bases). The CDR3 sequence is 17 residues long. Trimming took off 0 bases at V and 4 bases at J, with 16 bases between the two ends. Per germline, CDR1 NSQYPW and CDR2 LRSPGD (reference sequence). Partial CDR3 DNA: TGCACCTGCAGTGCAGATCCGGCAGGGGCGTTTTATGCTGAGCAGTTC. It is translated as CTCSADPAGAFYAEQF. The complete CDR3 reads CTCSADPAGAFYAEQFF.

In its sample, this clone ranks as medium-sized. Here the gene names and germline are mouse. The CDR3: CASSLAQGEDTQYF. CDR3 bases read: TGTGCCAGCAGCTTGGCACAGGGGGAAGACACCCAGTAC. The V call is TRBV3, the J call TRBJ2-5, with TRBD1 matching over 8 bases. Read sequence stops 1 residue before the CDR3 end, and the germline J gene provides the missing end. The V and J ends lost 3 bases and 4 bases, in that order; junction bases with no gene match: 3. CDR1 is SNHLY, CDR2 FYNGKV, per germline (reference sequence). The CDR3 extends over 14 amino acids. Combining the CDR3 with reference TRBV3 and TRBJ2-5 gives the whole variable domain GPKVLQIPSHQIIDMGQMVTLNCDPVSNHLYFYWYKQILGQQMEFLVNFYNGKVMEKSKLFKDQFSVERPDGSYFTLKIQPTALEDSAVYFCASSLAQGEDTQYFGPGTRLLVL.

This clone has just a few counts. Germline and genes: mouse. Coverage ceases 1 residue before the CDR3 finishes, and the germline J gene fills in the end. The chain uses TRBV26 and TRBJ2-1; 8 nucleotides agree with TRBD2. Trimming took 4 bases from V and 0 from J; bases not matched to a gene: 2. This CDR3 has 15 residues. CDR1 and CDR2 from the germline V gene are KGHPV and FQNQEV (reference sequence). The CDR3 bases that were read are TGTGCCAGCAGTCGGACTGGGTCTAACTATGCTGAGCAGTTC. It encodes CASSRTGSNYAEQF. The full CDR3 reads CASSRTGSNYAEQFF.

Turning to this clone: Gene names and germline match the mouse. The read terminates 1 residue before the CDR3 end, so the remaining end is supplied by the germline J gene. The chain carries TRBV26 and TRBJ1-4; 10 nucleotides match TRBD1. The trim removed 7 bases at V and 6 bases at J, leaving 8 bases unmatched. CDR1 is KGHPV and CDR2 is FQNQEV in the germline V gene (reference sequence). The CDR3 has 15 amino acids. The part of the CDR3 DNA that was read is TGTGCCAGCACCTCCGGGACAGGGGAGTACGAAAGATTATTT. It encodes CASTSGTGEYERLF. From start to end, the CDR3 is CASTSGTGEYERLFF. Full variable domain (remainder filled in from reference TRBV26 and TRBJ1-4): NSKVIQTPRYLVKGQGQKAKMRCIPEKGHPVVFWYQQNKNNEFKFLINFQNQEVLQQIDMTEKRFSAECPSNSPCSLEIQSSEAGDSALYLCASTSGTGEYERLFFGHGTKLSVL.

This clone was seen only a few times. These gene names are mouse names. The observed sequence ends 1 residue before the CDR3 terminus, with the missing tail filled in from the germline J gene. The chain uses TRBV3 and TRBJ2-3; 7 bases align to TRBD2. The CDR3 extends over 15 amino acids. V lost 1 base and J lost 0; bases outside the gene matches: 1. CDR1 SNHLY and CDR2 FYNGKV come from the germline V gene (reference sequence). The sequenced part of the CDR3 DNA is TGTGCCAGCAGCTTAGGCTGGGGGAGTGCAGAAACGCTGTAT. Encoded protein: CASSLGWGSAETLY. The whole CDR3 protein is CASSLGWGSAETLYF.

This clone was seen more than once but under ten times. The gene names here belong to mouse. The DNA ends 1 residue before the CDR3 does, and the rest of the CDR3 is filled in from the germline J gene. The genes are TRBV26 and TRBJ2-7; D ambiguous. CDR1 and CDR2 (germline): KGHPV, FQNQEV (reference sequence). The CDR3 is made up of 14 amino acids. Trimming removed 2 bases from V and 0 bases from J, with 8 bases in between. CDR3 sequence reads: CASSLGVPSYEQYF. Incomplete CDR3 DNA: TGTGCCAGCAGTCTGGGGGTTCCCTCCTATGAACAGTAC.

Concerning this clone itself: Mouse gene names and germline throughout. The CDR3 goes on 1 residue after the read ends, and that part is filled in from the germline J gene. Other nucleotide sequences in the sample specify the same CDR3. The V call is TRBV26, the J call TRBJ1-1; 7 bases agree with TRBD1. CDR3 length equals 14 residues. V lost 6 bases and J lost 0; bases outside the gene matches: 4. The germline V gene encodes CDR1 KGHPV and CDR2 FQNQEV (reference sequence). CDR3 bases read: TGTGCCAGCAGCCTGACAGGGACAAACACAGAAGTCTTC. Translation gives CASSLTGTNTEVF. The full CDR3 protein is CASSLTGTNTEVFF.

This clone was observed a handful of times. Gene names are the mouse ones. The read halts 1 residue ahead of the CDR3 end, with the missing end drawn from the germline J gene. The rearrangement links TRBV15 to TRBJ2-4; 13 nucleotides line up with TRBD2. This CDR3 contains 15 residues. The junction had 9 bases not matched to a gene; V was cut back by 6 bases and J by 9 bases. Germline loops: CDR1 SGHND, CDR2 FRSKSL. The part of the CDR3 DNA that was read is TGTGCCAGCAGCCAGGACTGGGGGGGCGCAGGAACCTTGTAC. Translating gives CASSQDWGGAGTLY. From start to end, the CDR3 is CASSQDWGGAGTLYF.